This T cell receptor (beta chain) was sequenced during a study of Tregs in tolerant kidney transplant recipients. Sequencing used immunoSEQ multiplex PCR; TCRdb keeps in-frame clones, though not all of them. The sample consists of roughly 120,000 clones, roughly nine tenths of them appearing once. Sample: CD4+ T cells from blood. The TCR originated in a human donor in good health.

CDR3 sequence reads: CASSFIGTGATEAFF. As DNA, the CDR3 is TGCGCCAGCAGCTTTATCGGGACAGGGGCCACTGAAGCTTTCTTT. The chain couples TRBV5-1 to TRBJ1-1; 10 bases match TRBD1. Germline loops: CDR1 SGHRS, CDR2 YFSETQ. This CDR3 contains 15 residues. The trim removed 2 bases at V and 4 bases at J, leaving 5 bases unmatched.